One sample yielded the 9 T cell receptor beta chains listed below, sequenced in a study of spatial heterogeneity in lung cancer. Study findings and constraints: Mutation tallies in tumors tracked expanded intratumoral alpha and beta TCR counts.

Their antigen targets remain unknown. Stated time point: sample taken at primary tumor resection. Using its own MiXCR run on the 5' RACE reads, TCRdb lists one record per CDR3 protein. This sample has some 7,000 distinct CDR3 sequences, with 3% to 4% found just once. The sample in question was lung tumor tissue, obtained at surgery. The receptors here all came from a male donor with early-stage non-small cell lung cancer.

This clonotype is hyperexpanded in the sample. V gene TRBV10-3 combines with J gene TRBJ1-3, with D unresolved. V was shortened by 0 bases and J by 0 bases, with 15 bases between the two germline ends. The CDR3 totals 18 residues. CDR1 and CDR2 from the germline V gene are ENHRY and SYGVKD. DNA for the CDR3: TGTGCCATCAGTGAGTCGGAAGGGAGCCATTCCTCTGGAAACACCATATATTTT. This translates into CAISESEGSHSSGNTIYF.

In this sample, this clonotype is medium-sized. The chain has TRBV5-6 and TRBJ1-4; 7 bases fit TRBD1. V lost 3 bases and J lost 3; bases outside the gene matches: 2. This CDR3 spans 14 amino acids. The germline gives CDR1 SGHDT, CDR2 YYEEEE. The CDR3 region is CASSSGQPNEKLFF. Written as DNA, the CDR3 is TGTGCCAGCAGCTCGGGACAGCCTAATGAAAAACTGTTTTTT.

In this sample, this clonotype is medium-sized (0.01 to 0.1%). V gene TRBV20-1 combines with J gene TRBJ2-1; 10 bases are shared with TRBD1. Germline lookup yields CDR1 DFQATT and CDR2 SNEGSKA (reference sequence). This CDR3 spans 16 amino acids. V dropped 3 bases and J dropped 6; count of bases not matched to a gene: 11. The CDR3 loop is CSASKLTGGVGNEQFF. The CDR3 DNA follows: TGCAGTGCTAGTAAACTGACAGGGGGCGTTGGCAATGAGCAGTTCTTC.

This clonotype was recorded many times. The V and J genes are TRBV28 and TRBJ2-1; D unresolved. CDR3 length: 14 amino acids. V was pared by 3 bases and J by 1 base, with 7 bases between. The germline V gene has CDR1 MDHEN and CDR2 SYDVKM. For the CDR3, the DNA is TGTGCCAGCAGTTTCCCACAGTCCTACAATGAGCAGTTCTTC. It translates to CASSFPQSYNEQFF.

By share, this clonotype counts as medium-sized (0.01 to 0.1%). This chain joins TRBV29-1 and TRBJ2-5; 8 bases map to TRBD1. The J segment lost 4 bases and the V segment lost 6 bases, leaving 4 bases of the junction unmatched. The CDR3 sequence is 12 residues long. Germline assignment: CDR1 SQVTM and CDR2 ANQGSEA. The CDR3 spells CSVGQGPETQYF. In nucleotides, the CDR3 is TGCAGCGTCGGACAGGGCCCAGAGACCCAGTACTTC.

The sample holds many counts of this clonotype. This chain uses TRBV20-1 with TRBJ1-2, with a possible D match to TRBD1 (6 bases). Germline V gives CDR1 DFQATT, CDR2 SNEGSKA (reference sequence). The V gene lost 3 bases and the J gene lost 3 bases, with 14 bases spanning the gap. The CDR3 spans 14 residues. Here the CDR3 reads CSARDGGRDYGYTF. The CDR3 DNA reads as TGCAGTGCTAGGGATGGGGGGCGGGACTATGGCTACACCTTC.

This clonotype was seen at least ten times. The chain recombines TRBV2 with TRBJ1-2; tentative D call: TRBD1 (5 bases). V lost 0 bases, J lost 6 bases, and 17 bases lay in between. The CDR3 length is 16 residues. The germline CDR1 and CDR2 sequences are SNHLY and FYNNEI. In nucleotides, the CDR3 is TGTGCCAGCAGTGAAGCATCTTGGGGGTCCGGGAATGGCTACACCTTC. Protein sequence: CASSEASWGSGNGYTF.

There are many counts of this clonotype. V is TRBV10-2 and J is TRBJ2-7, with D maybe TRBD2 (6 bases). CDR3 length: 14 amino acids. CDR1 and CDR2 from the germline V gene are WSHSY and SAAADI. Trimming removed 4 bases at V and 0 bases at J, with 10 bases between. The CDR3 nucleotides read TGCGCCAGCAGTGCCATGACTAGCTCCTACGAGCAGTACTTC. Protein product: CASSAMTSSYEQYF.

This clonotype was counted ten times or more. The V and J genes are TRBV14 and TRBJ1-3; D remains unclear. CDR3 length equals 13 residues. V lost 6 bases and J 6 bases, leaving 12 bases between the germline ends. Germline V gene sequence: CDR1 SGHDN, CDR2 FVKESK. For the CDR3, the DNA is TGTGCCAGCAGGACAAGTCGGGAAAACACCATATATTTT. Translation gives CASRTSRENTIYF.